The next 7 T cell receptor beta chains were all read from a single sample in a study of identical twins. TCRdb called the 5' RACE reads again in MiXCR, with one record for every CDR3 protein. The sample lists about 730,000 distinct CDR3 sequences, 21% occurring once. These records were also assigned to another study, of T cells expressing NK-cell markers.

The sample consisted of PBMCs. The source of these receptors is a young woman in good health.

The rearrangement uses TRBV5-1 and TRBJ2-5; 7 positions match TRBD1. Per germline, CDR1 SGHRS and CDR2 YFSETQ. V shed 6 bases and J 5 bases; nucleotides not matched to a gene: 4. CDR3 length equals 12 residues. As DNA, the CDR3 is TGCGCCAGCAAGGGGACAGCCGAGACCCAGTACTTC. The encoded protein is CASKGTAETQYF.

This clonotype was picked up many times. The chain links TRBV29-1 to TRBJ2-7; D is unclear. The CDR3 runs 14 residues. Germline assignment: CDR1 SQVTM and CDR2 ANQGSEA. The V gene lost 7 bases and the J gene lost 0 bases, with 16 bases spanning the gap. The CDR3 region has the DNA TGCAGCGCAGGATCAGGTTTCAGCTCCTACGAGCAGTACTTC. Its translation is CSAGSGFSSYEQYF.

This clonotype occurred a few times. The V and J genes are TRBV30 and TRBJ2-3; TRBD2 matches 8 bases. Per germline, CDR1 GTSNPN and CDR2 SVGIG (reference sequence). CDR3 size: 15 residues. V lost 1 base, J lost 2 bases, and 5 bases stayed unmatched. CDR3 residues: CAWSEGLGDTDTQYF. The CDR3 DNA reads TGTGCCTGGAGTGAGGGACTAGGGGACACAGATACGCAGTATTTT.

This clonotype was detected a few times. The CDR3 loop reads CSATRVGGTDTQYF. The CDR3 DNA reads TGCAGTGCTACAAGGGTAGGAGGCACAGATACGCAGTATTTT. The J gene is TRBJ2-3, the V gene TRBV20-1; D remains unclear. V lost 4 bases and J 1 base, leaving 12 bases between the germline ends. The CDR3 has 14 amino acids. Germline V gene sequence: CDR1 DFQATT, CDR2 SNEGSKA (reference sequence).

This chain uses TRBV5-4 with TRBJ2-1, with 12 bases identical to TRBD1. The CDR3 spans 15 residues. J was trimmed by 7 bases and V by 4 bases; bases with no gene match: 6. The V gene's germline CDR1 is SGHNT and CDR2 YYREEE (reference sequence). CDR3 DNA sequence: TGTGCCAGCAGCCGGACGGGACAGGGGGCTAATGAGCAGTTCTTC. It is translated as CASSRTGQGANEQFF.

This clonotype appeared many times. The V and J genes are TRBV20-1 and TRBJ1-2, with D uncertain. CDR1 DFQATT and CDR2 SNEGSKA come from the germline V gene (reference sequence). V lost 3 bases, J lost 8 bases, and 7 bases lay in between. The CDR3 has 10 amino acids. The CDR3 DNA reads TGCAGTGCTAGGGACGGGGGCTACACCTTC. It translates to CSARDGGYTF.

This clonotype has a handful of counts. The chain joins TRBV20-1 to TRBJ2-7, with D possibly matching TRBD2 (7 bases). The germline gives CDR1 DFQATT, CDR2 SNEGSKA (reference sequence). Trimming left V 4 bases short and J 2 bases short, with 12 bases between. The CDR3 has 13 amino acids. The DNA of the CDR3 is TGCAGTGCTACCGCGGGGGCGACCTACGAGCAGTACTTC. This gives the protein CSATAGATYEQYF.